This is a list of T cell receptor beta chains from one sample in a study of cytomegalovirus exposure and HLA in healthy donors. TCRdb's table, derived via immunoSEQ multiplex PCR, lists solely in-frame clones and lacks some. This table holds 200,000 or so clones, approximately 86% found once. The sample comprised PBMCs. Receptors originate from a woman under 30 in good health and CMV-seronegative. Each CDR3 is given with its conserved first and last residue. D genes are given only for firm matches. Rows may omit the clone size; those that give it use once, few, many or a size class.

j_call: TRBJ1-5; d_call: .; v_call: TRBV10-2; clone_size: .; cdr3_nt: TGCGCCAGCAGTGAAACGGTAATCCAGCCCCAGCATTTT; cdr3_aa: CASSETVIQPQHF
j_call: TRBJ1-2; d_call: TRBD1; v_call: TRBV6-1; clone_size: .; cdr3_nt: TGTGCCAGCAGGGCAGGGGGCTCGGGCTATGGCTACACCTTC; cdr3_aa: CASRAGGSGYGYTF
j_call: TRBJ1-3; d_call: .; v_call: TRBV28; clone_size: .; cdr3_nt: TGTGCCAGCAGTTTACCTCGGACAGTCTCTGGAAACACCATATATTTT; cdr3_aa: CASSLPRTVSGNTIYF
j_call: TRBJ2-3; d_call: TRBD2; v_call: TRBV9; clone_size: .; cdr3_nt: TGTGCCAGCAGCGCGAGCGGGAGTGGCGCAGATACGCAGTATTTT; cdr3_aa: CASSASGSGADTQYF
j_call: TRBJ2-1; d_call: TRBD2; v_call: TRBV6-6; clone_size: .; cdr3_nt: TGTGCCAGCAGCCGTGAGCGGGGAACCTACAATGAGCAGTTCTTC; cdr3_aa: CASSRERGTYNEQFF
j_call: TRBJ2-7; d_call: .; v_call: TRBV6-5; clone_size: .; cdr3_nt: TGTGCCAGCGGGCTGGGGCCAGCCTACGAGCAGTACTTC; cdr3_aa: CASGLGPAYEQYF
j_call: TRBJ1-1; d_call: TRBD1; v_call: TRBV30; clone_size: once; cdr3_nt: TGTGCCTGGGAACAGGGGTCTCTCACTGAAGCTTTCTTT; cdr3_aa: CAWEQGSLTEAFF
j_call: TRBJ1-3; d_call: .; v_call: TRBV28; clone_size: .; cdr3_nt: TGTGCCAGCGGCTTTACGGGGTCTGGAAACACCATATATTTT; cdr3_aa: CASGFTGSGNTIYF
j_call: TRBJ2-3; d_call: TRBD2; v_call: TRBV4-1; clone_size: .; cdr3_nt: TGCGCCAGCAGCCAAGCGACTAGCGGCGGGGCAGATACGCAGTATTTT; cdr3_aa: CASSQATSGGADTQYF
j_call: TRBJ2-7; d_call: TRBD2; v_call: TRBV2; clone_size: few; cdr3_nt: TGTGCCAGCAGCGGGGGACTAGCGGCTACCTACGAGCAGTACTTC; cdr3_aa: CASSGGLAATYEQYF
j_call: TRBJ2-3; d_call: TRBD1; v_call: TRBV25-1; clone_size: .; cdr3_nt: TGTGCCAGCAGACTTACAGGGGCGGATTCAGATACGCAGTATTTT; cdr3_aa: CASRLTGADSDTQYF
j_call: TRBJ1-1; d_call: TRBD1; v_call: TRBV27; clone_size: .; cdr3_nt: TGTGCCAGCAGTTTAAGGTCAGGGGGTCCTGAAGCTTTCTTT; cdr3_aa: CASSLRSGGPEAFF
j_call: TRBJ1-3; d_call: TRBD1; v_call: TRBV11-2; clone_size: .; cdr3_nt: TGTGCCAGCAGCTTAGATCGGTGGACAGGGAAGAAGGCTGGAAACACCATATATTTT; cdr3_aa: CASSLDRWTGKKAGNTIYF
j_call: TRBJ1-2; d_call: .; v_call: TRBV28; clone_size: .; cdr3_nt: TGTGCCAGCAGTTTGGGGGGGAGTACAAAAGGCTACACCTTC; cdr3_aa: CASSLGGSTKGYTF
j_call: TRBJ2-3; d_call: TRBD1; v_call: TRBV5-1; clone_size: .; cdr3_nt: TGCGCCAGCAGCTTGGGGACAGGTCTAACAGATACGCAGTATTTT; cdr3_aa: CASSLGTGLTDTQYF
j_call: TRBJ2-7; d_call: TRBD2; v_call: TRBV4-1; clone_size: .; cdr3_nt: TGCGCCAGCAGCCAAGGTCAAGCGGGAGTCTACGAGCAGTACTTC; cdr3_aa: CASSQGQAGVYEQYF
j_call: TRBJ2-2; d_call: .; v_call: TRBV5-1; clone_size: .; cdr3_nt: TGCGCCAGCAGCTTGGTTCAGGGGAACACCGGGGAGCTGTTTTTT; cdr3_aa: CASSLVQGNTGELFF
j_call: TRBJ1-2; d_call: .; v_call: TRBV5-4; clone_size: .; cdr3_nt: TGTGCCAGCAGCTTGGCCGGGGCGGGGGGAGGCTATGGCTACACCTTC; cdr3_aa: CASSLAGAGGGYGYTF
j_call: TRBJ2-1; d_call: .; v_call: TRBV21-1; clone_size: .; cdr3_nt: TGTGCCAGCAGCAAAGCGCTAAGGACTAGCGGGAGTAAGGATGAGCAGTTCTTC; cdr3_aa: CASSKALRTSGSKDEQFF
j_call: TRBJ2-5; d_call: TRBD2; v_call: TRBV28; clone_size: .; cdr3_nt: TGTGCCGCGGCGCGGGGGGCCCGTGAGACCCAGTACTTC; cdr3_aa: CAAARGARETQYF
j_call: TRBJ1-1; d_call: .; v_call: TRBV15; clone_size: once; cdr3_nt: TGTGCCACCATGGGCAAGGAGGGGAACACTGAAGCTTTCTTT; cdr3_aa: CATMGKEGNTEAFF
j_call: TRBJ2-1; d_call: .; v_call: TRBV27; clone_size: .; cdr3_nt: TGTGCCAGCAGTCGCGGGACGTACAATGAGCAGTTCTTC; cdr3_aa: CASSRGTYNEQFF
j_call: TRBJ1-1; d_call: .; v_call: TRBV7-9; clone_size: .; cdr3_nt: TGTGCCAGCAGGCCCTTAGGTGTGGGGGGGAACACTGAAGCTTTCTTT; cdr3_aa: CASRPLGVGGNTEAFF
j_call: TRBJ2-5; d_call: .; v_call: TRBV28; clone_size: .; cdr3_nt: TGTGCCAGCAGCTCTAGCGTGGAGACCCAGTACTTC; cdr3_aa: CASSSSVETQYF
j_call: TRBJ2-3; d_call: .; v_call: TRBV11-2; clone_size: .; cdr3_nt: TGTGCCAGCAGCCCCCGTCCGAGCACAGATACGCAGTATTTT; cdr3_aa: CASSPRPSTDTQYF
j_call: TRBJ2-3; d_call: .; v_call: TRBV5-1; clone_size: .; cdr3_nt: TGCGCCAGCAGCTTGGAAACTGCTAGCACAGATACGCAGTATTTT; cdr3_aa: CASSLETASTDTQYF
j_call: TRBJ2-1; d_call: TRBD2; v_call: TRBV9; clone_size: .; cdr3_nt: TGTGCCAGCAGCGTAGTAGCGTCGGCGGGAGGCCACAATGAGCAGTTCTTC; cdr3_aa: CASSVVASAGGHNEQFF
j_call: TRBJ2-3; d_call: .; v_call: TRBV13; clone_size: .; cdr3_nt: TGTGCCAGCAGCCGGGAATGGGGGCAGGATACGCAGTATTTT; cdr3_aa: CASSREWGQDTQYF
j_call: TRBJ1-5; d_call: .; v_call: TRBV2; clone_size: .; cdr3_nt: TGTGCCAGCAGTGAAGCCAGGGCTGGCAATCAGCCCCAGCATTTT; cdr3_aa: CASSEARAGNQPQHF
j_call: TRBJ2-7; d_call: .; v_call: TRBV6-6; clone_size: .; cdr3_nt: TGTGCCAGCAGTCGGGATTTGGGTTACGAGCAGTACTTC; cdr3_aa: CASSRDLGYEQYF
j_call: TRBJ2-5; d_call: TRBD2; v_call: TRBV9; clone_size: .; cdr3_nt: TGTGCCAGCAGCGTCGATGCGGGAGGGCAAGAGACCCAGTACTTC; cdr3_aa: CASSVDAGGQETQYF
j_call: TRBJ2-7; d_call: TRBD2; v_call: TRBV10-3; clone_size: .; cdr3_nt: TGTGCCATCAGCCTTAGCGGGAGGGCCGTTTACGAGCAGTACTTC; cdr3_aa: CAISLSGRAVYEQYF
j_call: TRBJ2-2; d_call: TRBD2; v_call: TRBV5-4; clone_size: .; cdr3_nt: TGTGCCAGCAGCTTAGCGGGAGGAAACACCGGGGAGCTGTTTTTT; cdr3_aa: CASSLAGGNTGELFF
j_call: TRBJ2-3; d_call: .; v_call: TRBV28; clone_size: .; cdr3_nt: TGTGCCAGCAGTAACCCTCCGACTGACACAGATACGCAGTATTTT; cdr3_aa: CASSNPPTDTDTQYF
j_call: TRBJ1-2; d_call: TRBD1; v_call: TRBV27; clone_size: .; cdr3_nt: TGTGCCAGCAGTCCGACAGGGAGCTATGGCTACACCTTC; cdr3_aa: CASSPTGSYGYTF
j_call: TRBJ2-7; d_call: .; v_call: TRBV6-1; clone_size: .; cdr3_nt: TGTGCCAGCAGTGCCGACTACTGGAATTACGAGCAGTACTTC; cdr3_aa: CASSADYWNYEQYF
j_call: TRBJ2-1; d_call: TRBD1; v_call: TRBV6-5; clone_size: .; cdr3_nt: TGTGCCAGCAGTTACGGACAGGGGAAAGGTGAGCAGTTCTTC; cdr3_aa: CASSYGQGKGEQFF
j_call: TRBJ2-6; d_call: .; v_call: TRBV5-4; clone_size: .; cdr3_nt: TGTGCCAGCAGCTTGATACAGGCTGGGGCCAACGTCCTGACTTTC; cdr3_aa: CASSLIQAGANVLTF
j_call: TRBJ2-7; d_call: TRBD2; v_call: TRBV23-1; clone_size: .; cdr3_nt: TGCGCCAGCCCTGCGGACCGGGCCACGGGAGGCGAGCAGTACTTC; cdr3_aa: CASPADRATGGEQYF
j_call: TRBJ1-1; d_call: TRBD1; v_call: TRBV7-6; clone_size: once; cdr3_nt: TGTGCCAGCAGCTTAGACGGGACAGGCACTGAAGCTTTCTTT; cdr3_aa: CASSLDGTGTEAFF
j_call: TRBJ2-1; d_call: .; v_call: TRBV6-5; clone_size: .; cdr3_nt: TGTGCCAGCAGTTACTCCCCAGGGGATTCAAACAATGAGCAGTTCTTC; cdr3_aa: CASSYSPGDSNNEQFF
j_call: TRBJ2-3; d_call: .; v_call: TRBV13; clone_size: once; cdr3_nt: TGTGCCAGCAGCTTAGGCGGGACAGATACGCAGTATTTT; cdr3_aa: CASSLGGTDTQYF
j_call: TRBJ2-1; d_call: .; v_call: TRBV5-6; clone_size: .; cdr3_nt: TGTGCCAGCAGCTTGCATCCGGGTTTTGAGCAGTTCTTC; cdr3_aa: CASSLHPGFEQFF
j_call: TRBJ1-1; d_call: .; v_call: TRBV15; clone_size: .; cdr3_nt: TGTGCCACCAGCAGAGATCCCCGGGATGGGTTCACTGAAGCTTTCTTT; cdr3_aa: CATSRDPRDGFTEAFF
j_call: TRBJ2-1; d_call: TRBD2; v_call: TRBV2; clone_size: .; cdr3_nt: TGTGCCAGTACACCGGGACTAGCGGGAATGGGATCGGTTGGGGAGCAGTTCTTC; cdr3_aa: CASTPGLAGMGSVGEQFF
j_call: TRBJ1-2; d_call: TRBD1; v_call: TRBV29-1; clone_size: .; cdr3_nt: TGCAGCGTAGCACAGGGGAAAGAATATGGCTACACCTTC; cdr3_aa: CSVAQGKEYGYTF
j_call: TRBJ1-2; d_call: .; v_call: TRBV6-5; clone_size: .; cdr3_nt: TGTGCCAGCAGTTACGTACAGAATGAAGGCTACACCTTC; cdr3_aa: CASSYVQNEGYTF
j_call: TRBJ1-2; d_call: .; v_call: TRBV29-1; clone_size: .; cdr3_nt: TGCAGCGTTGAAGATTGGAAGGGGTCCCCCCACGGCTACACCTTC; cdr3_aa: CSVEDWKGSPHGYTF
j_call: TRBJ2-1; d_call: TRBD2; v_call: TRBV7-9; clone_size: .; cdr3_nt: TGTGCCAGCAGCTTAGTCGGGCTCCTAGCGGGAGGAGGTGAGCAGTTCTTC; cdr3_aa: CASSLVGLLAGGGEQFF
j_call: TRBJ1-4; d_call: TRBD1; v_call: TRBV6-5; clone_size: .; cdr3_nt: TGTGCCAGCAGGCCCGGGGCAGGGGGTAATGAAAAACTGTTTTTT; cdr3_aa: CASRPGAGGNEKLFF
j_call: TRBJ2-7; d_call: .; v_call: TRBV29-1; clone_size: .; cdr3_nt: TGCAGCGCCGGAGCAGGGGATGGGAACGAGCAGTACTTC; cdr3_aa: CSAGAGDGNEQYF
j_call: TRBJ2-1; d_call: TRBD2; v_call: TRBV28; clone_size: .; cdr3_nt: TGTGCCAGCAGTTTCGTGGGACTAGCGGGCAATGAGCAGTTCTTC; cdr3_aa: CASSFVGLAGNEQFF
j_call: TRBJ2-1; d_call: .; v_call: TRBV7-9; clone_size: .; cdr3_nt: TGTGCCAGCAGCCAGTCCCTAGTGAGTGGTGAGCAGTTCTTC; cdr3_aa: CASSQSLVSGEQFF
j_call: TRBJ2-7; d_call: .; v_call: TRBV7-3; clone_size: .; cdr3_nt: TGTGCCAGCAGCTTATTTTCTAGCGTCGAGGGCGACGAGCAGTACTTC; cdr3_aa: CASSLFSSVEGDEQYF